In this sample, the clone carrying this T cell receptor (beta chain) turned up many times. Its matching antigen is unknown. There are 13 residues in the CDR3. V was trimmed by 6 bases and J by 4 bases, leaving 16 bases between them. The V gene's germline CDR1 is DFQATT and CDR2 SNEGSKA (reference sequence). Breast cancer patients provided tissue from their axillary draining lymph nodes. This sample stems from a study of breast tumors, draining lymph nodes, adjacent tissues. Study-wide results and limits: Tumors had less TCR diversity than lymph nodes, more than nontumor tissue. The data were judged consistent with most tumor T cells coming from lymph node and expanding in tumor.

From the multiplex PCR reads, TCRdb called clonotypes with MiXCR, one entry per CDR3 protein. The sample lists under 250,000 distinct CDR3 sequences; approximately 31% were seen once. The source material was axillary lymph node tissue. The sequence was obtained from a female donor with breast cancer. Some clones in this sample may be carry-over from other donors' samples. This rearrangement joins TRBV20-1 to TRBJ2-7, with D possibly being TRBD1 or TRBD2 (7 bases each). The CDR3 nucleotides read TGCAGTGCGGGGGGGGACAGCCGGTACGAGCAGTACTTC. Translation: CSAGGDSRYEQYF.